The next 14 T cell receptor beta chains were all read from a single sample in a study of T-cell reconstitution after alpha-beta-depleted transplantation in children. Researchers prepared the TCRbeta library using unique molecular identifiers, the study reports. TCRdb re-derived calls from the PCR reads in MiXCR, one entry per CDR3 protein. The sample holds 250,000 to 400,000 distinct CDR3 sequences; 20% to 30% are singletons and the top ten take approximately 9.9%. The input for sequencing was PBMCs, mostly from graft donor cells, taken 180 days after TCRalphabeta/CD19-depleted stem cell transplant. These receptors came from a male patient between 5 and 17 years old who had a stem cell transplant for acute lymphoblastic leukemia, so the T cells may come from the graft donor.

Only a few counts were recorded for this clonotype. The chain has TRBV4-1 and TRBJ2-7; tentatively, D is TRBD1 or TRBD2 (7 bases each). V was trimmed by 0 bases and J by 1 base, leaving 16 bases between them. The CDR3 length is 17 residues. Germline V gives CDR1 MGHRA, CDR2 YSYEKL. CDR3 nucleotide sequence: TGCGCCAGCAGCCAAGAAGGGGGCGGGAGAGCGTCCTACGAGCAGTACTTC. Encoded protein: CASSQEGGGRASYEQYF.

This sequence joins TRBV7-3 and TRBJ2-5, with 8 positions matching TRBD2. V dropped 3 bases and J dropped 5; count of bases not matched to a gene: 5. Germline lookup yields CDR1 SGHTA and CDR2 FQGTGA. The CDR3 runs to 14 residues. Here the CDR3 DNA reads TGTGCCAGCAGCTTGAGCGGGAGTAGGGAGACCCAGTACTTC. Amino acids: CASSLSGSRETQYF.

This clonotype was detected a few times. This chain uses TRBV3-1 with TRBJ1-6; D is unclear. Germline V gene lookup returns CDR1 LGHDT and CDR2 YNNKEL (reference sequence). CDR3 length equals 17 residues. Deletions cut 0 bases from V and 7 bases from J, with 16 bases between. CDR3 nucleotide sequence: TGTGCCAGCAGCCAAGATGGACTCGAGGGCCTAAATTCACCCCTCCACTTT. It yields the protein CASSQDGLEGLNSPLHF.

V usage is TRBV7-9 and J usage is TRBJ2-1; 7 bases are shared with TRBD1. Germline V CDR1 and CDR2: SEHNR, FQNEAQ (reference sequence). This CDR3 is 16 amino acids long. With 5 bases clipped from V and 5 bases from J, the junction kept 12 bases outside the gene matches. The CDR3 loop reads CASSRARDRRHNEQFF. The CDR3 DNA follows: TGTGCCAGCAGCCGCGCCCGGGACAGAAGACACAATGAGCAGTTCTTC.

J is TRBJ2-7 and V is TRBV12-3 or TRBV12-4; D not resolved. Trimming removed 0 bases at V and 7 bases at J, with 22 bases between. CDR3 length: 17 amino acids. The CDR3 loop reads CASSLASSRGPRWEQYF. The CDR3 DNA sequence: TGTGCCAGCAGTTTAGCGAGTTCTAGAGGCCCCCGGTGGGAGCAGTACTTC.

V and J are TRBV3-1 and TRBJ2-4; 11 bases map to TRBD2. J was trimmed by 4 bases and V by 8 bases; bases with no gene match: 4. CDR3 length equals 14 residues. Germline V lookup: CDR1 LGHDT, CDR2 YNNKEL (reference sequence). The CDR3 coding sequence is TGTGCCAGCGCGGGACTAGCGGAAAAAAACATTCAGTACTTC. This codes for CASAGLAEKNIQYF. The full variable domain, in which reference TRBV3-1 and TRBJ2-4 provide the parts outside the CDR3, is DTAVSQTPKYLVTQMGNDKSIKCEQNLGHDTMYWYKQDSKKFLKIMFSYNNKELIINETVPNRFSPKSPDKAHLNLHINSLELGDSAVYFCASAGLAEKNIQYFGAGTRLSVL.

This clonotype showed up just a few times. The chain recombines TRBV6-2 or TRBV6-3 with TRBJ2-7, with 8 positions matching TRBD1. This CDR3 has 15 residues. Germline CDR1 MNHEY, CDR2 SVGEGT. The junction had 10 bases not matched to a gene; V was cut back by 6 bases and J by 3 bases. The CDR3 region is CASRPQGASGYEQYF. The CDR3 DNA follows: TGTGCCAGCAGACCGCAGGGGGCATCTGGCTACGAGCAGTACTTC.

This clonotype has just a few counts. The rearrangement uses TRBV7-2 and TRBJ2-3; unclear D gene. The CDR3 contains 12 residues. CDR1 and CDR2 (germline): SGHTA, FQGNSA. V lost 5 bases and J lost 13, with 16 bases in between. CDR3 region: CASSLYRALKYF. DNA for the CDR3: TGTGCCAGCAGCCTTTACCGGGCCCTCAAGTATTTT.

This clonotype was counted only a few times. The chain joins TRBV5-5 to TRBJ2-7; D is unresolved. The V end lost 4 bases, the J end lost 4 bases, and 9 bases lay between the germline ends. This CDR3 is 12 amino acids long. CDR1 and CDR2 (germline): SGHKS, YYEKEE (reference sequence). The CDR3 DNA sequence: TGTGCCAGCAGCGATGCCAGGTACGAGCAGTACTTC. Amino acids: CASSDARYEQYF. The variable domain in full, with the rest retrieved from reference TRBV5-5 and TRBJ2-7, is DAGVTQSPTHLIKTRGQQVTLRCSPISGHKSVSWYQQVLGQGPQFIFQYYEKEERGRGNFPDRFSARQFPNYSSELNVNALLLGDSALYLCASSDARYEQYFGPGTRLTVT.

This clonotype was observed a handful of times. J is TRBJ2-3 and V is TRBV12-3 or TRBV12-4, with 7 bases aligning to TRBD2. V was pared by 3 bases and J by 0 bases, with 21 bases of the junction left unmatched. The CDR3 has 21 residues. CDR3 region: CASSFRVLAGPGLGSTDTQYF. The CDR3, as DNA: TGTGCCAGCAGTTTTAGGGTATTAGCGGGCCCGGGCTTGGGAAGCACAGATACGCAGTATTTT.

This clonotype was seen a handful of times. Here the CDR3 DNA reads TGTGCCAGCAGCGAGTTCGGGAGCACAGATACGCAGTATTTT. It yields the protein CASSEFGSTDTQYF. The chain is built from TRBV9 and TRBJ2-3; no clear D gene. Per germline, CDR1 SGDLS and CDR2 YYNGEE. This CDR3 spans 14 amino acids. V lost 3 bases to trimming and J lost 0 bases, with 8 bases between them.

The gene calls are TRBV6-1 and TRBJ1-5; TRBD1 matches 10 bases. The CDR3 is made up of 16 amino acids. CDR1 is MNHNS and CDR2 is SASEGT in the germline V gene. Trimming at V came to 5 bases and at J to 3 bases, leaving 7 bases not matched to a gene. The CDR3 DNA follows: TGTGCCAGCAGTACCCCCGGGACAGGGGACAATCAGCCCCAGCATTTT. This translates into CASSTPGTGDNQPQHF.

This clonotype was observed a few times. This chain connects TRBV7-9 to TRBJ2-7, with D perhaps matching TRBD2 (6 bases). Per germline, CDR1 SEHNR and CDR2 FQNEAQ (reference sequence). This CDR3 is built from 16 residues. Trimming pared 1 base from V and 0 bases from J, leaving 13 bases between. This CDR3 is CASSLVGDSRSYEQYF. DNA of the CDR3: TGTGCCAGCAGCTTAGTGGGGGACTCCCGCTCCTACGAGCAGTACTTC.

The V call is TRBV7-9, the J call TRBJ2-7, with 8 bases lining up with TRBD2. The CDR3 covers 17 residues. V dropped 3 bases and J dropped 3; count of bases not matched to a gene: 13. Looked up from germline, CDR1 is SEHNR and CDR2 is FQNEAQ (reference sequence). CDR3 nucleotide sequence: TGTGCCAGCAGCTTTCGTTCGGGGGGGTCGGAGTTCTACGAGCAGTACTTC. It is translated as CASSFRSGGSEFYEQYF. Drawing the rest from reference TRBV7-9 and TRBJ2-7, the complete variable domain is DTGVSQNPRHKITKRGQNVTFRCDPISEHNRLYWYRQTLGQGPEFLTYFQNEAQLEKSRLLSDRFSAERPKGSFSTLEIQRTEQGDSAMYLCASSFRSGGSEFYEQYFGPGTRLTVT.